This note documents a single T cell receptor (beta chain) sequence. The sample originates from a study of T-cell memory formation after mild COVID-19. One entry per CDR3 protein, called by TCRdb with MiXCR from the 5' RACE reads. The sample carries 500,000 to 550,000 distinct CDR3 sequences, over 20% recorded once. V was pared by 2 bases and J by 3 bases, with 4 bases of the junction left unmatched. Germline-derived CDR1 and CDR2 are MNHEY and SVGAGI. The CDR3 has 14 amino acids. This rearrangement joins TRBV6-5 to TRBJ2-7; 7 bases line up with TRBD1. This receptor was obtained from an adult woman who had mild COVID-19 (a few samples of this study predate the infection). Cell type and time point are not known. Sequenced input: PBMCs or a T cell subset sorted from them (not recorded which). This CDR3 reads CASSYATGVYEQYF. The CDR3, as DNA: TGTGCCAGCAGTTACGCTACAGGGGTCTACGAGCAGTACTTC.